The rows below give T cell receptor beta chains drawn from one sample of a study of cytomegalovirus exposure and HLA in healthy donors. Using immunoSEQ multiplex PCR, the repertoire was profiled, and TCRdb retains in-frame clones only, with some absent. The data hold 100,000 or so clones, with roughly four fifths observed a single time. The sample consisted of PBMCs. The receptors derive from a male donor in good health and CMV-seropositive. CDR3s include the opening cysteine and the closing phenylalanine or tryptophan. A D gene is named only where the DNA matches it firmly. For some rows the clone size is stated as once, few or many, or as a class when expanded; others skip it.

j_gene: TRBJ2-7
d_gene: TRBD1
abundance: .
v_gene: TRBV27
CDR3aa: CASGTGAYEQYF

j_gene: TRBJ2-5
d_gene: TRBD2
abundance: .
v_gene: TRBV9
CDR3aa: CASSVVAGGNQETQYF

j_gene: TRBJ2-5
d_gene: TRBD2
abundance: .
v_gene: TRBV7-3
CDR3aa: CASSYQRGGTETQYF

j_gene: TRBJ2-7
d_gene: .
abundance: .
v_gene: TRBV7-2
CDR3aa: CASSLDLLSGTYEQYF

j_gene: TRBJ1-5
d_gene: TRBD1
abundance: .
v_gene: TRBV25-1
CDR3aa: CASSAGTGVQPQHF

j_gene: TRBJ2-1
d_gene: .
abundance: .
v_gene: TRBV19
CDR3aa: CASSIVTGPYNEQFF

j_gene: TRBJ2-7
d_gene: TRBD1
abundance: .
v_gene: TRBV27
CDR3aa: CASSPGQGINEQYF

j_gene: TRBJ1-1
d_gene: .
abundance: .
v_gene: TRBV12-2
CDR3aa: CASRLEYPRQLQAMGCPSTEAFF

j_gene: TRBJ2-7
d_gene: .
abundance: few
v_gene: TRBV6-6
CDR3aa: CASAGQQVYEQYF

j_gene: TRBJ2-3
d_gene: TRBD2
abundance: .
v_gene: TRBV19
CDR3aa: CASSIASGDTQYF

j_gene: TRBJ2-7
d_gene: .
abundance: few
v_gene: TRBV2
CDR3aa: CSSKQKAAYEQYF

j_gene: TRBJ1-6
d_gene: .
abundance: .
v_gene: TRBV4-2
CDR3aa: CASSQAGGFNNSPLHF

j_gene: TRBJ1-1
d_gene: .
abundance: .
v_gene: TRBV6-1
CDR3aa: CASSAGVHTEAFF

j_gene: TRBJ1-2
d_gene: .
abundance: .
v_gene: TRBV5-5
CDR3aa: CASSPRVVYGYTF

j_gene: TRBJ2-7
d_gene: TRBD1
abundance: few
v_gene: TRBV25-1
CDR3aa: CASSDRDRSYEQYF

j_gene: TRBJ2-2
d_gene: TRBD1
abundance: few
v_gene: TRBV25-1
CDR3aa: CASSPGTGGTGELFF

j_gene: TRBJ2-3
d_gene: TRBD2
abundance: once
v_gene: TRBV7-2
CDR3aa: CASSLDRSSGANTDTQYF

j_gene: TRBJ1-2
d_gene: TRBD1
abundance: .
v_gene: TRBV5-4
CDR3aa: CASSLGDRENYGYTF

j_gene: TRBJ1-2
d_gene: .
abundance: .
v_gene: TRBV30
CDR3aa: CAWSVDRDYGYTF

j_gene: TRBJ1-5
d_gene: .
abundance: once
v_gene: TRBV4-1
CDR3aa: CASSQDSTATNQPQHF

j_gene: TRBJ2-5
d_gene: TRBD2
abundance: .
v_gene: TRBV9
CDR3aa: CASSGTSGGGQETQYF

j_gene: TRBJ1-2
d_gene: TRBD1
abundance: .
v_gene: TRBV4-1
CDR3aa: CASSQDTTGQRPGGYGYTF

j_gene: TRBJ2-1
d_gene: .
abundance: .
v_gene: TRBV9
CDR3aa: CASSTDSGIYNEQFF

j_gene: TRBJ1-6
d_gene: .
abundance: .
v_gene: TRBV28
CDR3aa: CASRMLGGANSPLHF

j_gene: TRBJ1-6
d_gene: .
abundance: .
v_gene: TRBV7-2
CDR3aa: CATALQGSYNSPLHF

j_gene: TRBJ1-4
d_gene: .
abundance: .
v_gene: TRBV7-2
CDR3aa: CASRRGTNEKLFF

j_gene: TRBJ2-7
d_gene: .
abundance: .
v_gene: TRBV7-9
CDR3aa: CASSRPRANSYEQCF

j_gene: TRBJ2-3
d_gene: .
abundance: once
v_gene: TRBV19
CDR3aa: CASSIGPDTQYF

j_gene: TRBJ2-7
d_gene: TRBD2
abundance: .
v_gene: TRBV5-1
CDR3aa: CASSREGATPEQYF

j_gene: TRBJ1-3
d_gene: TRBD1
abundance: .
v_gene: TRBV7-9
CDR3aa: CASSPRQGATGNTIYF

j_gene: TRBJ1-4
d_gene: .
abundance: .
v_gene: TRBV29-1
CDR3aa: CSVAGGKRVEKLFF

j_gene: TRBJ2-1
d_gene: TRBD2
abundance: .
v_gene: TRBV6-1
CDR3aa: CASSVGRHNEQFF

j_gene: TRBJ1-2
d_gene: .
abundance: .
v_gene: TRBV9
CDR3aa: CASSRPEEGIYGYTF

j_gene: TRBJ2-5
d_gene: TRBD2
abundance: .
v_gene: TRBV19
CDR3aa: CASKRGGHQETQYF

j_gene: TRBJ2-5
d_gene: .
abundance: .
v_gene: TRBV7-2
CDR3aa: CASSQGGGMETQYF

j_gene: TRBJ1-2
d_gene: TRBD1
abundance: .
v_gene: TRBV4-2
CDR3aa: CASSQRQGGYYGYTF

j_gene: TRBJ2-5
d_gene: .
abundance: few
v_gene: TRBV7-2
CDR3aa: CASSPIHGTQYF